These T cell receptor beta chains were read from a single sample in a study of Tregs in tolerant kidney transplant recipients. Produced via immunoSEQ multiplex PCR; TCRdb's table is partial and in-frame only. Among 92,000 or so clones, roughly 92% were seen once, and the ten largest hold roughly 5%. The sequenced sample was CD8+ T cells from blood. The origin of the receptors is a human donor in good health. Each CDR3 is given with its conserved first and last residue. D genes are given only for firm matches. The size field is filled for only some rows; it gives once, few, many or a size class.

cdr3_aa cdr3_nt j_call clone_size v_call d_call
CASSLQAGAYNEQFF TGTGCCAGCAGTCTCCAAGCGGGGGCCTACAATGAGCAGTTCTTC TRBJ2-1 . TRBV6-5 TRBD2
CAWGGNEQFF TGTGCCTGGGGAGGGAATGAGCAGTTCTTC TRBJ2-1 . TRBV30 .
CASSLDSGGPWGETQYF TGCGCCAGCAGCTTGGATAGCGGGGGCCCTTGGGGGGAGACCCAGTACTTC TRBJ2-5 . TRBV5-1 TRBD2
CASSTGGGELFF TGTGCCAGCAGCACAGGAGGCGGGGAGCTGTTTTTT TRBJ2-2 few TRBV11-2 .
CAWNYRVGTEAFF TGTGCCTGGAACTACAGGGTAGGTACTGAAGCTTTCTTT TRBJ1-1 . TRBV30 .
CASSRWRETTYEQYF TGCGCCAGCAGCCGTTGGCGAGAAACTACCTACGAGCAGTACTTC TRBJ2-7 . TRBV5-1 .
CASSLEGSGGADEQFF TGTGCCAGCAGCTTAGAGGGTAGCGGGGGGGCGGATGAGCAGTTCTTC TRBJ2-1 . TRBV13 TRBD2
CASSYSNREKLFF TGTGCCAGCAGTTACTCGAACCGTGAAAAACTGTTTTTT TRBJ1-4 . TRBV6-5 .
CSVEDLGGDIQYF TGCAGCGTTGAAGATCTCGGGGGGGACATTCAGTACTTC TRBJ2-4 . TRBV29-1 TRBD2
CASSLTRGGREQYF TGTGCCAGCAGTTTAACGCGGGGGGGCCGAGAGCAGTACTTC TRBJ2-7 . TRBV27 TRBD2
CASSSTPTPYNEQFF TGTGCCAGCAGCTCTACTCCAACGCCCTACAATGAGCAGTTCTTC TRBJ2-1 . TRBV7-9 .
CASSVGPGGGEPYEQYF TGTGCCAGCAGCGTAGGCCCGGGGGGGGGCGAGCCCTACGAGCAGTACTTC TRBJ2-7 . TRBV9 TRBD2
CASSIQETQYF TGCGCCAGCAGCATTCAAGAGACCCAGTACTTC TRBJ2-5 . TRBV5-1 .
CASSLAQGREVYGYTF TGTGCCAGCAGCTTAGCTCAGGGGAGGGAAGTCTATGGCTACACCTTC TRBJ1-2 . TRBV7-9 .
CASSQTENQPQHF TGTGCCAGCAGCCAAACAGAGAATCAGCCCCAGCATTTT TRBJ1-5 few TRBV6-1 .
CASSLGIVGYEQYF TGTGCCAGCAGCTTGGGGATTGTGGGGTACGAGCAGTACTTC TRBJ2-7 . TRBV5-6 .
CASSPRGENTEAFF TGTGCCAGCAGCCCCAGGGGGGAGAACACTGAAGCTTTCTTT TRBJ1-1 . TRBV9 TRBD1
CASSYGTGYEQYF TGTGCCAGCAGTTATGGGACAGGCTACGAGCAGTACTTC TRBJ2-7 . TRBV6-5 TRBD1
CATSDGTGVVTDTQYF TGTGCCACCAGCGACGGGACAGGGGTGGTGACAGATACGCAGTATTTT TRBJ2-3 . TRBV15 TRBD1